The entry below describes one TCR beta chain. The data originate from a study of T cell changes during pregnancy in multiple sclerosis. The CDR3 totals 16 residues. After removal of 3 bases from V and 5 bases from J, the junction contained 12 bases not matched to a gene. CDR1 is SGHRS, CDR2 YFSETQ, per germline. The table came from immunoSEQ multiplex PCR; TCRdb's copy has only in-frame clones and leaves some out. Of roughly 60,000 clones in the sample, about 91% were seen once. The receptor comes from a female donor with multiple sclerosis, enrolled in a pregnancy study. The chain employs TRBV5-1 and TRBJ1-2, with 8 bases aligning to TRBD1. The sequences come from peripheral blood, collected before pregnancy. CDR3 DNA sequence: TGCGCCAGCAGCTCCGCGACAGGGGCCGTTTCATATGGCTACACCTTC. This sequence encodes CASSSATGAVSYGYTF.